Below are 28 T cell receptor beta chains sequenced from a single sample in a study of cytomegalovirus exposure and HLA in healthy donors. The protocol was immunoSEQ multiplex PCR, while the TCRdb copy is restricted to in-frame clones and leaves out a portion. Here the sample spans more than 75,000 clones, about 92% being singletons. The specimen sequenced was PBMCs. These receptors came from a man younger than 30 in good health and CMV-seronegative.

The chain couples TRBV25-1 to TRBJ2-2; D might be TRBD2 (6 bases). CDR1 is MGHDK, CDR2 SYGVNS, per germline. V was trimmed by 5 bases and J by 1 base, leaving 8 bases between them. CDR3 size: 14 residues. Here the CDR3 DNA reads TGTGCCAGCAGTCGGCGGGAGAACACCGGGGAGCTGTTTTTT. Translation gives CASSRRENTGELFF. The full variable domain, completed using reference TRBV25-1 and TRBJ2-2, is EADIYQTPRYLVIGTGKKITLECSQTMGHDKMYWYQQDPGMELHLIHYSYGVNSTEKGDLSSESTVSRIRTEHFPLTLESARPSHTSQYLCASSRRENTGELFFGEGSRLTVL.

This sequence joins TRBV6-1 and TRBJ1-1; TRBD1 matches 7 bases. The V gene end was trimmed by 3 bases and the J gene end by 6 bases; junction bases not matched to a gene: 4. Germline CDR1 MNHNS, CDR2 SASEGT. This CDR3 spans 13 amino acids. CDR3 protein: CASSEWTGAEAFF. The CDR3 DNA is TGTGCCAGCAGTGAGTGGACAGGAGCTGAAGCTTTCTTT.

The chain recombines TRBV5-1 with TRBJ2-3, with 9 nucleotides matching TRBD1. Germline CDR1 SGHRS, CDR2 YFSETQ. After removal of 1 base from V and 2 bases from J, the junction contained 2 bases not matched to a gene. The length of the CDR3 is 15 residues. CDR3 region: CASSLTGGDTDTQYF. CDR3 sequence (DNA): TGCGCCAGCAGCTTGACAGGGGGCGACACAGATACGCAGTATTTT.

The CDR3, as DNA: TGTGCCAGCTCACCAAAAGGGGCCGGGGCCAACGTCCTGACTTTC. Its translation: CASSPKGAGANVLTF. This chain uses TRBV18 with TRBJ2-6; the D gene is possibly TRBD1 (5 bases). The germline gives CDR1 KGHSH, CDR2 LQKENI. The CDR3 has 15 amino acids. The ends were cut back, 2 bases at V and 4 bases at J, with 9 bases in the middle.

This chain joins TRBV15 and TRBJ2-7; possibly TRBD2 for D (5 bases). The V end lost 0 bases, the J end lost 1 base, and 13 bases lay between the germline ends. The CDR3 totals 16 residues. The germline CDR1 and CDR2 sequences are LNHNV and YYDKDF (reference sequence). The CDR3 DNA is TGTGCCACCAGCAGAGACTCGGGATTCGGGTCCTACGAGCAGTACTTC. Translation gives CATSRDSGFGSYEQYF.

CDR3: CASSLEAGGGGAEQFF. CDR3 DNA: TGTGCCAGCAGCTTAGAAGCGGGGGGCGGTGGTGCTGAGCAGTTCTTC. The chain recombines TRBV7-9 with TRBJ2-1; 9 nucleotides align to TRBD2. CDR3 length: 16 amino acids. CDR1 and CDR2 (germline): SEHNR, FQNEAQ (reference sequence). The V and J ends lost 1 base and 9 bases, in that order; junction bases with no gene match: 10.

The chain links TRBV7-9 to TRBJ1-4; D call uncertain. The CDR3 runs 15 residues. Trimming removed 4 bases from V and 0 bases from J, with 9 bases in between. Germline CDR1 and CDR2: SEHNR and FQNEAQ (reference sequence). The CDR3 DNA is TGTGCCAGCAGCTCGCCGACATCAACTAATGAAAAACTGTTTTTT. Amino acids: CASSSPTSTNEKLFF.

This chain links TRBV11-3 with TRBJ1-5, with 7 bases lining up with TRBD1. CDR1 and CDR2 (germline): SGHNT, YENEEA. This CDR3 spans 20 amino acids. Losses at the gene ends were 2 bases for V and 2 bases for J; bases not matched to a gene: 18. For the CDR3, the DNA is TGTGCCAGCAGCTTAATTGAGGTATTAGGACAGGTCACCCGCAATCAGCCCCAGCATTTT. Its protein product is CASSLIEVLGQVTRNQPQHF.

CDR3 residues: CASSYPGQGQDSPLHF. The CDR3 nucleotides are TGTGCCAGCAGCTACCCAGGACAGGGTCAGGACTCACCCCTCCACTTT. The V and J genes are TRBV5-4 and TRBJ1-6, with 8 positions matching TRBD1. V lost 3 bases, J lost 10 bases, and 12 bases stayed unmatched. The germline V gene encodes CDR1 SGHNT and CDR2 YYREEE (reference sequence). CDR3 length: 16 amino acids.

Here the CDR3 reads CASSPHTGGASGTEAFF. CDR3 DNA sequence: TGTGCCAGCAGTCCCCATACAGGGGGCGCGAGTGGAACTGAAGCTTTCTTT. This chain uses TRBV7-9 with TRBJ1-1, with 9 positions matching TRBD1. The CDR3 length is 17 residues. The V and J ends lost 6 bases and 5 bases, in that order; junction bases with no gene match: 16. Germline CDR1 is SEHNR and CDR2 is FQNEAQ (reference sequence). The entire variable domain, with the rest obtained from reference TRBV7-9 and TRBJ1-1, is as follows: DTGVSQNPRHKITKRGQNVTFRCDPISEHNRLYWYRQTLGQGPEFLTYFQNEAQLEKSRLLSDRFSAERPKGSFSTLEIQRTEQGDSAMYLCASSPHTGGASGTEAFFGQGTRLTVV.

The chain has TRBV25-1 and TRBJ1-1; D is perhaps TRBD1 (6 bases). Trimming shortened V by 6 bases and J by 4 bases, and 15 bases separated the two germline ends. The germline gives CDR1 MGHDK, CDR2 SYGVNS. The CDR3 has 14 amino acids. The chain's CDR3 is CASSSRGGSTEAFF. The CDR3, as DNA: TGTGCCAGCAGCTCCAGGGGTGGGAGCACTGAAGCTTTCTTT.

The CDR3 reads CATYSAGTDTQYF. The CDR3 coding sequence is TGTGCCACCTACTCAGCCGGGACAGATACGCAGTATTTT. The chain joins TRBV25-1 to TRBJ2-3, with D uncertain. The germline V gene encodes CDR1 MGHDK and CDR2 SYGVNS. The CDR3 length is 13 residues. V was trimmed by 10 bases and J by 3 bases, leaving 14 bases between them.

The chain couples TRBV7-2 to TRBJ2-1; 7 bases are shared with TRBD1. This CDR3 is built from 15 residues. CDR1 SGHTA and CDR2 FQGNSA come from the germline V gene. The V and J ends lost 1 base and 2 bases, in that order; junction bases with no gene match: 2. The DNA for the CDR3 is TGTGCCAGCAGCTTAGGGACAGGTCCCTACAATGAGCAGTTCTTC. Translating gives CASSLGTGPYNEQFF. Using reference TRBV7-2 and TRBJ2-1 for the parts outside the CDR3, the full variable domain is GAGVSQSPSNKVTEKGKDVELRCDPISGHTALYWYRQSLGQGLEFLIYFQGNSAPDKSGLPSDRFSAERTGGSVSTLTIQRTQQEDSAVYLCASSLGTGPYNEQFFGPGTRLTVL.

This sequence joins TRBV6-4 and TRBJ1-1; no definite D call. Germline V gene data show CDR1 as MRHNA and CDR2 as SNTAGT. The CDR3 consists of 13 residues. Trimming left V 6 bases short and J 0 bases short, with 8 bases between. DNA for the CDR3: TGTGCCAGCAGCCTAGAGTTGAACACTGAAGCTTTCTTT. Translated, it gives CASSLELNTEAFF.

CDR3 sequence reads: CASSYSGLHNQPQHF. CDR3 nucleotides: TGTGCCAGCAGCTACAGCGGCCTACACAATCAGCCCCAGCATTTT. The V and J genes are TRBV9 and TRBJ1-5; D is ambiguous. The V gene's germline CDR1 is SGDLS and CDR2 YYNGEE. The CDR3 contains 15 residues. The V end was cut by 4 bases, the J end by 3 bases, with 14 bases between. The full variable domain, rest sourced from reference TRBV9 and TRBJ1-5, is DSGVTQTPKHLITATGQRVTLRCSPRSGDLSVYWYQQSLDQGLQFLIQYYNGEERAKGNILERFSAQQFPDLHSELNLSSLELGDSALYFCASSYSGLHNQPQHFGDGTRLSIL.

This rearrangement joins TRBV6-5 to TRBJ2-5; 13 nucleotides line up with TRBD2. The CDR3 consists of 15 residues. Germline loops: CDR1 MNHEY, CDR2 SVGAGI. V trimming: 6 bases; J trimming: 2 bases; junction bases outside the gene matches: 3. CDR3 sequence reads: CASRRLAGGQETQYF. CDR3 nucleotides: TGTGCCAGCAGGCGACTAGCGGGGGGACAAGAGACCCAGTACTTC.

This chain uses TRBV9 with TRBJ2-7; tentatively, D is TRBD2 (7 bases). Trimming cost V 4 bases and J 5 bases, with 19 bases left between them. CDR3 length equals 15 residues. Germline V lookup: CDR1 SGDLS, CDR2 YYNGEE. For the CDR3, the DNA is TGTGCCAGCAGCCCAGCAGGGGTCCGGGGGGACGAGCAGTACTTC. This encodes CASSPAGVRGDEQYF.

The chain couples TRBV29-1 to TRBJ2-7; D uncertain. Germline lookup yields CDR1 SQVTM and CDR2 ANQGSEA. V shed 4 bases and J shed 1 base, with 11 bases lying between them. The CDR3 loop spans 13 amino acids. The CDR3 DNA follows: TGCAGCGTTGGGTCAGGCCCTTCCTACGAGCAGTACTTC. Translation: CSVGSGPSYEQYF.

The V gene is TRBV5-1, the J gene TRBJ2-2; possibly TRBD1 for D (5 bases). The CDR3 contains 16 residues. Deletions cut 0 bases from V and 1 base from J, with 10 bases between. The germline gives CDR1 SGHRS, CDR2 YFSETQ. CDR3 sequence (DNA): TGCGCCAGCAGCTTGGATGCAGGACAGAACACCGGGGAGCTGTTTTTT. This codes for CASSLDAGQNTGELFF.

This chain uses TRBV5-6 with TRBJ2-7; 9 bases are a match to TRBD2. The CDR3 has 17 amino acids. The J segment lost 2 bases and the V segment lost 3 bases, leaving 12 bases of the junction unmatched. From germline, CDR1 is SGHDT and CDR2 YYEEEE. Here the CDR3 reads CASSSMPPQREAYEQYF. CDR3 in DNA: TGTGCCAGCAGCTCCATGCCCCCCCAGCGGGAGGCCTACGAGCAGTACTTC.

The gene calls are TRBV9 and TRBJ1-1; maybe TRBD1 (6 bases). Germline lookup yields CDR1 SGDLS and CDR2 YYNGEE. V gave up 3 bases and J gave up 6 bases, with 9 bases separating them. The CDR3 loop spans 12 amino acids. This CDR3 reads CASSAQGPEAFF. CDR3 sequence (DNA): TGTGCCAGCAGCGCACAGGGACCTGAAGCTTTCTTT.

This clone was seen once. The V and J genes are TRBV4-1 and TRBJ1-2, with a possible D match to TRBD1 (5 bases). Germline V gives CDR1 MGHRA, CDR2 YSYEKL. CDR3 length equals 14 residues. The V end was cut by 4 bases, the J end by 6 bases, with 15 bases between. The chain's CDR3 is CASSLTDPGDGYTF. The CDR3 DNA sequence: TGCGCCAGCAGCCTGACGGATCCGGGGGATGGCTACACCTTC.

The chain has TRBV2 and TRBJ1-2, with TRBD1 matching over 10 bases. With 6 bases clipped from V and 8 bases from J, the junction kept 6 bases outside the gene matches. The CDR3 covers 13 residues. Germline CDR1 reads SNHLY; CDR2 reads FYNNEI. Here the CDR3 DNA reads TGTGCCAGCAGCGGGACAGGGGAGATCGGCTACACCTTC. This codes for CASSGTGEIGYTF.

The genes are TRBV19 and TRBJ1-3, with TRBD1 matching 10 bases. Germline V gene sequence: CDR1 LNHDA, CDR2 SQIVND (reference sequence). This CDR3 comprises 18 residues. Losses at the gene ends were 3 bases for V and 0 bases for J; bases not matched to a gene: 8. The CDR3 DNA reads as TGTGCCAGTAGTATGAGGGACAGGGGAGTGTTCTCTGGAAACACCATATATTTT. Amino acid sequence: CASSMRDRGVFSGNTIYF.

V and J are TRBV19 and TRBJ1-2, with D unresolved. CDR3 length equals 15 residues. V lost 7 bases and J 0 bases, leaving 15 bases between the germline ends. The germline V gene has CDR1 LNHDA and CDR2 SQIVND (reference sequence). Here the CDR3 reads CASTREGLANYGYTF. For the CDR3, the DNA is TGTGCCAGTACCCGAGAGGGCCTCGCTAACTATGGCTACACCTTC.

This chain connects TRBV18 to TRBJ2-4, with 9 bases lining up with TRBD2. The CDR3 is made up of 16 amino acids. From germline, CDR1 is KGHSH and CDR2 LQKENI. The V gene end was trimmed by 1 base and the J gene end by 3 bases; junction bases not matched to a gene: 4. The chain's CDR3 is CASSPLAGVFKNIQYF. CDR3 nucleotides: TGTGCCAGCTCACCACTAGCGGGGGTATTCAAAAACATTCAGTACTTC.

This chain joins TRBV19 and TRBJ2-2; maybe TRBD1 (5 bases). V lost 5 bases, J lost 0 bases, and 19 bases lay in between. CDR1 is LNHDA, CDR2 SQIVND, per germline (reference sequence). The CDR3 totals 18 residues. This chain's CDR3 is CASSPRRAGHANTGELFF. As DNA, the CDR3 is TGTGCCAGTAGTCCCCGCAGGGCAGGCCACGCGAACACCGGGGAGCTGTTTTTT.

This chain uses TRBV6-1 with TRBJ2-7, with TRBD2 as a possible D gene (6 bases). The germline V gene has CDR1 MNHNS and CDR2 SASEGT. V dropped 5 bases and J dropped 3 bases, with 14 bases sitting between them. The CDR3 is 14 residues long. This chain's CDR3 is CASSLGGDGYEQYF. The CDR3 DNA reads TGTGCCAGCAGTTTAGGAGGGGATGGCTACGAGCAGTACTTC.